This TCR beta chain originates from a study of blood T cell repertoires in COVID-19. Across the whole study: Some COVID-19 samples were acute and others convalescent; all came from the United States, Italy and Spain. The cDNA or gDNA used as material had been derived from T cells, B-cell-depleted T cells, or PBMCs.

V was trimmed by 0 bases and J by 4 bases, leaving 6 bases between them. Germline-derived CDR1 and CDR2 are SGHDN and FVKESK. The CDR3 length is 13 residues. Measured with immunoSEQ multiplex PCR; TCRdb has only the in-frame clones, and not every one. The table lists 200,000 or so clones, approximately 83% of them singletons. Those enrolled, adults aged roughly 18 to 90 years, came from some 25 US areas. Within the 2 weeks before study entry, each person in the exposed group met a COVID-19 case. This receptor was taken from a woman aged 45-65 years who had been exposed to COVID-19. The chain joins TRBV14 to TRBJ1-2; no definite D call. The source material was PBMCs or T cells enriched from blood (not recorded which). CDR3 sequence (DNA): TGTGCCAGCAGCCAAGATCAGTCCTATGGCTACACCTTC. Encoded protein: CASSQDQSYGYTF.